This T cell receptor beta chain was recorded in a study of shared clonotypes between healthy human individuals. Measured with immunoSEQ multiplex PCR; TCRdb has only the in-frame clones, and not every one. The profile shows roughly 2.2 million clones, about 90% of them singletons. This CDR3 has 13 amino acids. Germline V gene lookup returns CDR1 SGHAT and CDR2 FQDESV (reference sequence). Losses at the gene ends were 5 bases for V and 5 bases for J; bases not matched to a gene: 2. The TCR sequence derives from a young man in good health. Some clones in this sample may be carry-over from other donors' samples. The source material was naive CD4+ T cells from PBMCs. The subset: CD45RA+ positively selected. The chain links TRBV11-1 to TRBJ2-7, with 11 bases aligning to TRBD2. In DNA, the CDR3 is TGTGCCAGCAGCCCGGGACTAGCGGACGAGCAGTACTTC. It encodes CASSPGLADEQYF.